The clone carrying this T cell receptor (beta chain) appeared many times. This entry is derived from a study of T cells in Graves' hyperthyroidism and ophthalmopathy. What was amplified from RNA transcripts were TCR beta CDR3 regions. A first-round RT-PCR of the TCR CDR3 used the HTBI primer set. TCRdb re-derived calls from the multiplex PCR reads in MiXCR, one entry per CDR3 protein. The repertoire includes about 700,000 distinct CDR3 sequences, about 15% of them detected once, and about 9.4% sits in the top ten. The CDR3 has 18 amino acids. The V and J ends lost 6 bases and 0 bases respectively, with 20 bases between them.

This receptor was taken from a young woman with Graves' hyperthyroidism. The V call is TRBV12-3 or TRBV12-4, the J call TRBJ2-2; no clear D. The sequenced sample was blood. CDR3 nucleotide sequence: TGTGCCAGCAGCCCCAGTCCCCCGGTATCCGCGAACACCGGGGAGCTGTTTTTT. Its protein product is CASSPSPPVSANTGELFF.